These 14 T cell receptor beta chains originate from one sample sequenced in a study of CD8 T cells in ankylosing spondylitis. The study, taken as a whole, reports: Within ankylosing spondylitis blood, a TCR beta motif made up of fewer than ten highly homologous variants appeared to be characteristic.

Which antigens these TCRs recognize remains unknown. TCRdb reprocessed the 5' RACE reads with MiXCR, giving one entry per CDR3 protein. The table lists under 850,000 distinct CDR3 sequences, under 20% of them singletons. Sequenced sample: blood, either unsorted or a sorted T cell fraction (not recorded which). The receptors derive from a male donor with ankylosing spondylitis.

In its sample, this clonotype was seen a few times. The chain is built from TRBV4-2 and TRBJ2-7; no clear D. This CDR3 has 15 amino acids. From germline, CDR1 is LGHNA and CDR2 YNFKEQ. Between the trimmed V and J ends, which lost 1 base and 0 bases, there was a span of 10 bases. The CDR3 sequence is CASSQVSGISYEQYF. The CDR3 DNA sequence: TGTGCCAGCAGCCAAGTTTCTGGGATCTCCTACGAGCAGTACTTC.

J is TRBJ2-7 and V is TRBV30; possibly TRBD2 for D (5 bases). The ends were cut back, 2 bases at V and 1 base at J, with 12 bases in the middle. CDR3 length: 14 residues. Germline V gene data show CDR1 as GTSNPN and CDR2 as SVGIG (reference sequence). CDR3 loop: CAWSLGGQSYEQYF. Here the CDR3 DNA reads TGTGCCTGGAGTTTAGGAGGTCAATCCTACGAGCAGTACTTC.

This sequence joins TRBV9 and TRBJ2-5; 9 bases fit TRBD1. V lost 0 bases to trimming and J lost 4 bases; unmatched junction nucleotides: 4. Germline V gives CDR1 SGDLS, CDR2 YYNGEE. The CDR3 is 15 residues long. CDR3 nucleotide sequence: TGTGCCAGCAGCGTAGACGGACAGGGGAGAGAGACCCAGTACTTC. This translates into CASSVDGQGRETQYF.

The chain couples TRBV27 to TRBJ2-7; TRBD2 is a possible D gene (6 bases). The ends were cut back, 2 bases at V and 7 bases at J, with 9 bases in the middle. The CDR3 spans 12 residues. Per the germline V gene, CDR1 is MNHEY and CDR2 is SMNVEV (reference sequence). The CDR3 region has the DNA TGTGCCAGCAGTTTAAACGCGGGGGAGCAGTACTTC. Encoded protein: CASSLNAGEQYF.

This rearrangement joins TRBV19 to TRBJ1-5; 7 bases are shared with TRBD1. The J segment lost 7 bases and the V segment lost 0 bases, leaving 6 bases of the junction unmatched. This CDR3 comprises 15 residues. The germline gives CDR1 LNHDA, CDR2 SQIVND (reference sequence). The CDR3 sequence: CASSIDNRGSQPQHF. Written as DNA, the CDR3 is TGTGCCAGTAGTATAGATAACAGGGGCAGCCAGCCCCAGCATTTT.

This clonotype was counted only a few times. The chain uses TRBV6-1 and TRBJ2-5, with a possible D match to TRBD1 (6 bases). V was clipped by 5 bases and J by 2 bases, with 12 bases between them. Germline lookup yields CDR1 MNHNS and CDR2 SASEGT. CDR3 length: 14 amino acids. CDR3 nucleotide sequence: TGTGCCAGCAGTCCCGGGACACAACAAGAGACCCAGTACTTC. Translation gives CASSPGTQQETQYF.

The chain joins TRBV4-3 to TRBJ1-5, with D possibly matching TRBD1 (6 bases). Germline-derived CDR1 and CDR2 are LGHNA and YSLEER. The CDR3 runs to 15 residues. V was cut by 4 bases and J by 4 bases, with 14 bases left in between. For the CDR3, the DNA is TGCGCCAGCAGCCCCCAGACAGGAGGGAATCAGCCCCAGCATTTT. Its protein product is CASSPQTGGNQPQHF.

The DNA of the CDR3 is TGTGCCACCAGCAGAGGGTGGGGGGGAGGTGAGCAGTTCTTC. Translating it yields CATSRGWGGGEQFF. J is TRBJ2-1 and V is TRBV15; 7 positions agree with TRBD2. V shed 1 base, J shed 9 bases, and the junction held 6 bases outside the gene matches. CDR1 is LNHNV and CDR2 is YYDKDF in the germline V gene (reference sequence). The CDR3 runs 14 residues.

The chain joins TRBV7-2 to TRBJ2-1; D unclear. Trimming shortened V by 5 bases and J by 5 bases, and 7 bases separated the two germline ends. Germline-derived CDR1 and CDR2 are SGHTA and FQGNSA. The CDR3 consists of 12 residues. The CDR3 DNA follows: TGTGCCAGCAGCCCGGACCACAATGAGCAGTTCTTC. Translating gives CASSPDHNEQFF. Variable domain in full (rest from reference TRBV7-2 and TRBJ2-1): GAGVSQSPSNKVTEKGKDVELRCDPISGHTALYWYRQSLGQGLEFLIYFQGNSAPDKSGLPSDRFSAERTGGSVSTLTIQRTQQEDSAVYLCASSPDHNEQFFGPGTRLTVL.

V usage is TRBV12-3 or TRBV12-4 and J usage is TRBJ1-1, with 8 positions matching TRBD1. The CDR3 is 14 residues long. V lost 2 bases, J lost 5 bases, and 4 bases stayed unmatched. The DNA for the CDR3 is TGTGCCAGCAGTTTACCCCGGACAGGGACTGAAGCTTTCTTT. It codes for CASSLPRTGTEAFF.

CDR3 DNA: TGTGCCAGCAGCTTATCCGGTTACGGGAGGGCCCTCACCGGGGAGCTGTTTTTT. Translated: CASSLSGYGRALTGELFF. This chain connects TRBV7-3 to TRBJ2-2, with TRBD2 identical over 8 bases. Germline V gives CDR1 SGHTA, CDR2 FQGTGA. The CDR3 runs 18 residues. The ends lost 2 bases at V and 4 bases at J; junction bases unmatched: 12.

This sequence joins TRBV20-1 and TRBJ2-1; TRBD2 might be the D (5 bases). Germline V gives CDR1 DFQATT, CDR2 SNEGSKA (reference sequence). The CDR3 sequence is 15 residues long. V lost 6 bases and J 5 bases, leaving 20 bases between the germline ends. The DNA of the CDR3 is TGCAGTGCACCGTCGACCAGGAGGCTCGACAATGAGCAGTTCTTC. It is translated as CSAPSTRRLDNEQFF.

The table lists this clonotype with a few counts. The chain uses TRBV2 and TRBJ1-1, with unresolved D. This CDR3 is 13 amino acids long. Trimming cost V 6 bases and J 0 bases, with 8 bases left between them. CDR1 is SNHLY, CDR2 FYNNEI, per germline. CDR3 sequence reads: CASRANMNTEAFF. The DNA for the CDR3 is TGTGCCAGCAGGGCCAACATGAACACTGAAGCTTTCTTT.

This sequence joins TRBV29-1 and TRBJ2-3; D not certain. CDR3 length: 14 residues. V lost 2 bases to trimming and J lost 0 bases, with 9 bases between them. Germline-derived CDR1 and CDR2 are SQVTM and ANQGSEA. CDR3 sequence reads: CSVERISSTDTQYF. The CDR3 DNA follows: TGCAGCGTTGAAAGGATTTCTAGCACAGATACGCAGTATTTT.